These 16 T cell receptor beta chains share one sample of origin, sequenced in a study of long-term antiretroviral therapy in people with HIV. The authors ran the immunoSEQ assay, v3.0, at survey level. The method was immunoSEQ multiplex PCR; TCRdb's version includes in-frame clones alone and lacks a portion of them. Found here are tens of thousands of clones, approximately 85% of them singletons; the top ten hold 4.4%. Sequenced here: unsorted PBMCs, sampled 3.3 years after starting antiretroviral therapy. These receptors came from a man aged 18 to 30 with HIV.

The chain is built from TRBV25-1 and TRBJ2-7; a weak D match, TRBD1 (6 bases). Per the germline V gene, CDR1 is MGHDK and CDR2 is SYGVNS. This CDR3 has 15 amino acids. V was cut by 2 bases and J by 3 bases, with 14 bases left in between. DNA for the CDR3: TGTGCCAGCAGTGAAGGTAGGGGGTTAAGCTACGAGCAGTACTTC. The encoded protein is CASSEGRGLSYEQYF.

The chain recombines TRBV6-5 with TRBJ2-6; 7 bases map to TRBD1. Germline V gives CDR1 MNHEY, CDR2 SVGAGI. V was pared by 5 bases and J by 2 bases, with 3 bases of the junction left unmatched. The CDR3 extends over 15 amino acids. This CDR3 is CASSAQGAGANVLTF. The CDR3, as DNA: TGTGCCAGCAGTGCCCAGGGGGCTGGGGCCAACGTCCTGACTTTC.

The chain uses TRBV4-1 and TRBJ2-1; D gene uncertain. V lost 0 bases to trimming and J lost 6 bases, with 12 bases between them. CDR3 length: 15 residues. Germline V CDR1 and CDR2: MGHRA, YSYEKL. CDR3 region: CASSQEGIRGNEQFF. The CDR3, as DNA: TGCGCCAGCAGCCAAGAAGGGATTCGTGGCAATGAGCAGTTCTTC.

This chain uses TRBV13 with TRBJ2-7; D is unclear. Trimming removed 3 bases at V and 3 bases at J, with 15 bases between. Per germline, CDR1 PRHDT and CDR2 FYEKMQ (reference sequence). This CDR3 comprises 15 residues. CDR3 amino acids: CASSLDGDLGYEQYF. CDR3 coding DNA: TGTGCCAGCAGCTTGGATGGGGATCTGGGCTACGAGCAGTACTTC.

The chain employs TRBV9 and TRBJ2-7; TRBD1 matches at 8 bases. The CDR3 covers 15 residues. CDR1 is SGDLS, CDR2 YYNGEE, per germline. Germline trimming cut 0 bases from V and 4 bases from J; bases unmatched to any gene: 6. The CDR3 region has the DNA TGTGCCAGCAGCGTAGAGCCAGGGGGCGCATACGAGCAGTACTTC. This codes for CASSVEPGGAYEQYF.

This clone has more than one count but fewer than ten. The chain uses TRBV27 and TRBJ2-3; 14 bases agree with TRBD2. The ends lost 5 bases at V and 2 bases at J; junction bases unmatched: 6. Germline V gene data show CDR1 as MNHEY and CDR2 as SMNVEV (reference sequence). The CDR3 has 17 residues. The CDR3 bases are TGTGCCAGCAGTCCTGGACTAGCGGGAGGATTCACAGATACGCAGTATTTT. It codes for CASSPGLAGGFTDTQYF.

The V call is TRBV7-3, the J call TRBJ2-7; D tentatively reads TRBD1 or TRBD2 (5 bases each). This CDR3 is 13 amino acids long. Germline V gene lookup returns CDR1 SGHTA and CDR2 FQGTGA. Trimming stripped 5 bases from V and 3 bases from J, with 11 bases between. For the CDR3, the DNA is TGTGCCAGCAGCCCCGGGGCCAACTACGAGCAGTACTTC. Amino acids: CASSPGANYEQYF.

The chain carries TRBV7-9 and TRBJ1-1; 9 bases line up with TRBD1. The CDR3 sequence is 18 residues long. Trimming took 4 bases from V and 1 from J; bases not matched to a gene: 13. Germline V CDR1 and CDR2: SEHNR, FQNEAQ (reference sequence). The CDR3 protein is CASSYLRGQGASNTEAFF. The CDR3 DNA follows: TGTGCCAGCAGCTATCTCCGGGGACAGGGAGCCTCGAACACTGAAGCTTTCTTT.

The chain links TRBV5-6 to TRBJ1-6; D is undetermined. The CDR3 has 18 residues. V gave up 3 bases and J gave up 0 bases, with 16 bases separating them. The germline gives CDR1 SGHDT, CDR2 YYEEEE. DNA of the CDR3: TGTGCCAGCAGCTCTAGTCCGTCTTCGGGCTCCTATAATTCACCCCTCCACTTT. Protein sequence: CASSSSPSSGSYNSPLHF.

The chain is built from TRBV11-2 and TRBJ2-3, with 8 bases fitting TRBD1. This CDR3 has 16 residues. Germline CDR1 is SGHAT and CDR2 is FQNNGV. The ends lost 6 bases at V and 4 bases at J; junction bases unmatched: 12. CDR3: CASSFLRTGLSDTQYF. The CDR3 coding sequence is TGTGCCAGCAGTTTTCTAAGGACAGGGTTGTCAGATACGCAGTATTTT.

V and J are TRBV15 and TRBJ1-2; tentative D call: TRBD1 (5 bases). Per germline, CDR1 LNHNV and CDR2 YYDKDF (reference sequence). V was trimmed by 0 bases and J by 3 bases, leaving 23 bases between them. The CDR3 extends over 19 amino acids. CDR3 DNA: TGTGCCACCAGCAGAGAACGTACCCAGGGTCTCCGAAATGACTATGGCTACACCTTC. Residues: CATSRERTQGLRNDYGYTF.

The gene calls are TRBV5-1 and TRBJ1-1, with D possibly matching TRBD1 (6 bases). There are 14 residues in the CDR3. Germline V CDR1 and CDR2: SGHRS, YFSETQ. Trimming took off 0 bases at V and 7 bases at J, with 13 bases between the two ends. The CDR3: CASSLGDSRGEAFF. CDR3 nucleotide sequence: TGCGCCAGCAGCTTGGGTGACTCCAGGGGTGAAGCTTTCTTT.

The chain links TRBV5-6 to TRBJ1-6; D gene unclear. The germline V gene encodes CDR1 SGHDT and CDR2 YYEEEE. The V end was cut by 4 bases, the J end by 0 bases, with 5 bases between. This CDR3 has 14 residues. Here the CDR3 DNA reads TGTGCCAGCAGCCCCAGCTCCTATAATTCACCCCTCCACTTT. The encoded protein is CASSPSSYNSPLHF.

By proportion, this clone is medium-sized (0.01 to 0.1%). The genes are TRBV4-1 and TRBJ2-7; D not resolved. V was trimmed by 4 bases and J by 3 bases, leaving 13 bases between them. The germline gives CDR1 MGHRA, CDR2 YSYEKL. This CDR3 has 14 amino acids. CDR3 nucleotides: TGCGCCAGCAGCCCAGCCTTTGCATACTACGAGCAGTACTTC. Its translation: CASSPAFAYYEQYF.

This chain uses TRBV13 with TRBJ2-7, with TRBD1 matching over 7 bases. This CDR3 contains 13 residues. Unmatched junction bases numbered 5, after V lost 5 bases and J lost 4 bases. Looked up from germline, CDR1 is PRHDT and CDR2 is FYEKMQ (reference sequence). The CDR3 DNA reads as TGTGCCAGCAGCGAGACAGGGTCGTACGAGCAGTACTTC. Residues: CASSETGSYEQYF.

The J gene is TRBJ2-1, the V gene TRBV7-9; a possible D gene is TRBD2 (6 bases). The V gene lost 3 bases and the J gene lost 0 bases, with 12 bases spanning the gap. Germline V gives CDR1 SEHNR, CDR2 FQNEAQ (reference sequence). The CDR3 has 16 amino acids. The CDR3 loop is CASSFRGESSYNEQFF. DNA of the CDR3: TGTGCCAGCAGCTTTCGCGGGGAAAGCTCCTACAATGAGCAGTTCTTC.